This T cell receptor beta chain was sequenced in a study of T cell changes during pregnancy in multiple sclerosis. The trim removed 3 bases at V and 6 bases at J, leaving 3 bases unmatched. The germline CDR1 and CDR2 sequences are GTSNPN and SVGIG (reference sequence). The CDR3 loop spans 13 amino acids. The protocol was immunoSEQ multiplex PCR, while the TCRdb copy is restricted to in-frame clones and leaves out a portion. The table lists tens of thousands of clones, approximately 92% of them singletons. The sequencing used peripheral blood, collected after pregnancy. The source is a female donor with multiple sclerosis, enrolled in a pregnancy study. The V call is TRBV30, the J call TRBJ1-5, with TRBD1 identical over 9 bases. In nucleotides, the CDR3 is TGTGCCTGGAGGGGGACAGGGAGTCAGCCCCAGCATTTT. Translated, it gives CAWRGTGSQPQHF.